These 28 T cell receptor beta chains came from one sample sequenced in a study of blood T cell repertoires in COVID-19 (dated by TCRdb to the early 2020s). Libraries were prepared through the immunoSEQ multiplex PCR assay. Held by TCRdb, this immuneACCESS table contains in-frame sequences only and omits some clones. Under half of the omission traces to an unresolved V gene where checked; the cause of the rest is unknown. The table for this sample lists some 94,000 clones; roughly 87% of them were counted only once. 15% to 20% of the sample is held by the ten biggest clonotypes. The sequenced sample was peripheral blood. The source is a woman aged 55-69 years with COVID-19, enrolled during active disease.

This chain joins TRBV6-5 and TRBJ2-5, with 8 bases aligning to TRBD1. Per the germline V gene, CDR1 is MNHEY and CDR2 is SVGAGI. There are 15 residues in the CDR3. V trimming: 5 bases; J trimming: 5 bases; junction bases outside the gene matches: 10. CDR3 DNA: TGTGCCAGCAGTCTAGGACAGGGAATTAGGGAGACCCAGTACTTC. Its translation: CASSLGQGIRETQYF.

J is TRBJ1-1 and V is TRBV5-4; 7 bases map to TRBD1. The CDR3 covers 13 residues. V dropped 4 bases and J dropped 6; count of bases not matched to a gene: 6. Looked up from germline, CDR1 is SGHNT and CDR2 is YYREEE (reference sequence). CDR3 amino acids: CASSPGQRSEAFF. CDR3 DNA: TGTGCCAGCAGCCCGGGACAGAGATCTGAAGCTTTCTTT. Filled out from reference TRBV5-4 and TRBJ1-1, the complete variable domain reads ETGVTQSPTHLIKTRGQQVTLRCSSQSGHNTVSWYQQALGQGPQFIFQYYREEENGRGNFPPRFSGLQFPNYSSELNVNALELDDSALYLCASSPGQRSEAFFGQGTRLTVV.

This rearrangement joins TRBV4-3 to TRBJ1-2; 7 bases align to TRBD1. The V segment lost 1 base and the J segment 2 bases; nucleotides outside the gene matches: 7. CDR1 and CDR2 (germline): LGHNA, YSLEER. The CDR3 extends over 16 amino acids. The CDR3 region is CASSQASTGSNYGYTF. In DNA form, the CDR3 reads TGCGCCAGCAGCCAAGCCTCGACAGGGTCAAACTATGGCTACACCTTC.

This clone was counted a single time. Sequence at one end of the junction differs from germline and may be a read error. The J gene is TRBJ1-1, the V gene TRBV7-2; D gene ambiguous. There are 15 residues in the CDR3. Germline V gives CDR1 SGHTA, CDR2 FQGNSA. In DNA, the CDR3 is TGTGCCAGCAGCACAACGGGAGGGAGGAACGCTGAAGCTTTCTTT. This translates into CASSTTGGRNAEAFF.

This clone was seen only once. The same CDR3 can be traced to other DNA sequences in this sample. The CDR3: CASSLRQGGNEQFF. In DNA, the CDR3 is TGTGCCAGCAGCCTTCGCCAGGGAGGCAATGAGCAGTTCTTC. This chain joins TRBV3-1 (or the pseudogene TRBV3-2) and TRBJ2-1; weak D call: TRBD2 (6 bases). V was trimmed by 4 bases and J by 6 bases, leaving 13 bases between them. The germline V gene has CDR1 LGHDT and CDR2 YNNKEL (reference sequence). The CDR3 extends over 14 amino acids.

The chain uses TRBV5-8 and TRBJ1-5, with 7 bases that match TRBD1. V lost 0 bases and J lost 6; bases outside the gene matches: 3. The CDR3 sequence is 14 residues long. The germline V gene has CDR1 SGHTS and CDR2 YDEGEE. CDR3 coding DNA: TGTGCCAGCAGCTTGGGCCCAGGGGGTCAGCCCCAGCATTTT. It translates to CASSLGPGGQPQHF.

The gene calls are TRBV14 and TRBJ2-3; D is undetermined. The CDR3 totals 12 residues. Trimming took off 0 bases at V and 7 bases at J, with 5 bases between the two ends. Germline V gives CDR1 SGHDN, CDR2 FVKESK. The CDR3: CASSQEGYTQYF. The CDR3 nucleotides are TGTGCCAGCAGCCAAGAGGGCTATACGCAGTATTTT.

The CDR3 protein is CASSYSGQGKEKLFF. As DNA, the CDR3 is TGTGCCAGCAGTTACTCGGGACAGGGAAAAGAAAAACTGTTTTTT. The chain has TRBV6-5 and TRBJ1-4; TRBD1 matches 9 bases. Per the germline V gene, CDR1 is MNHEY and CDR2 is SVGAGI. The CDR3 loop spans 15 amino acids. Trimming cost V 0 bases and J 8 bases; bases outside gene matches: 4.

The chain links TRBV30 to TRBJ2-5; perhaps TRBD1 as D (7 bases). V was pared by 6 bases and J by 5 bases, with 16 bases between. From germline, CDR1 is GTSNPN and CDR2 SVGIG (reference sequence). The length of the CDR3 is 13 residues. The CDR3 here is CACIGGGPETQYF. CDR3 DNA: TGTGCCTGCATCGGAGGGGGCCCGGAGACCCAGTACTTC.

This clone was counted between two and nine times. The CDR3 reads CASSRTGTLGYTF. Written as DNA, the CDR3 is TGTGCCAGCAGTCGAACAGGCACCCTGGGCTACACCTTC. The V and J genes are TRBV27 and TRBJ1-2; perhaps TRBD1 as D (5 bases). Trimming took 5 bases from V and 8 from J, leaving 15 bases between them. This CDR3 is 13 amino acids long. Germline V gene lookup returns CDR1 MNHEY and CDR2 SMNVEV (reference sequence).

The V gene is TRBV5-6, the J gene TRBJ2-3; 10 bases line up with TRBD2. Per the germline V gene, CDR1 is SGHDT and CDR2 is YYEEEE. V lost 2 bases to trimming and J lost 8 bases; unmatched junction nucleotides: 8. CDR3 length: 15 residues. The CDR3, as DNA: TGTGCCAGCAGCTTCAGGACTAGCGGCGTGGGTACGCAGTATTTT. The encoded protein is CASSFRTSGVGTQYF.

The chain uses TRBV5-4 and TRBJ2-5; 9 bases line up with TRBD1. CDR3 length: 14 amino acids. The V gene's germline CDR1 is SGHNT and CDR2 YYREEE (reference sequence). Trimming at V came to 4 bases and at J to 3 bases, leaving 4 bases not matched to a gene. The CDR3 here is CASSLQGAEETQYF. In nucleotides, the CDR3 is TGTGCCAGCAGCCTACAGGGGGCCGAAGAGACCCAGTACTTC.

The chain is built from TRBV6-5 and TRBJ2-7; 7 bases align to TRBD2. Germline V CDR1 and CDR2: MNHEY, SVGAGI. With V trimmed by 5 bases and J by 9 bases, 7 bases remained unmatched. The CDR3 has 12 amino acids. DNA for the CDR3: TGTGCCAGCAGTCCGAGCGGGGACTGGCAGTACTTC. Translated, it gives CASSPSGDWQYF.

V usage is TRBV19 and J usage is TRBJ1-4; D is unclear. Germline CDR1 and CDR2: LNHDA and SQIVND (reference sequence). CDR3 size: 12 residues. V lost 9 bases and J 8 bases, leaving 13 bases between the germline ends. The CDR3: CASSIVNEKLFF. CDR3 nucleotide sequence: TGTGCCAGCTCCATAGTGAACGAAAAACTGTTTTTT.

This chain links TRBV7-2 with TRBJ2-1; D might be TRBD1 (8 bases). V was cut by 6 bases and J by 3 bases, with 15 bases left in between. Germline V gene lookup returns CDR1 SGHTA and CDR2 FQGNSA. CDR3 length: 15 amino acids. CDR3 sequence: CASSSTGGVYNEQFF. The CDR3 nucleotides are TGTGCCAGCAGTTCTACAGGGGGGGTCTACAATGAGCAGTTCTTC.

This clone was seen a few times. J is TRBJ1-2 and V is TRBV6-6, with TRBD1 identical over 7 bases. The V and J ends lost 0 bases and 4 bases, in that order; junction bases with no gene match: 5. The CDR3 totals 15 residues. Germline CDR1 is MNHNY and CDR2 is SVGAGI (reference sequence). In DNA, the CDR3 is TGTGCCAGCAGTTACTCGGGGGGACAGCGCTATGGCTACACCTTC. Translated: CASSYSGGQRYGYTF.

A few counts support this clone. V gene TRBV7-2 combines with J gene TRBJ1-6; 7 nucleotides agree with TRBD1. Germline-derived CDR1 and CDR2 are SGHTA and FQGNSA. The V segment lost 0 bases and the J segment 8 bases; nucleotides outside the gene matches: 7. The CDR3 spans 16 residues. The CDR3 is CASSLAGTAEYSPLHF. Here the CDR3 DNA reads TGTGCCAGCAGCTTAGCCGGGACAGCGGAATATTCACCCCTCCACTTT.

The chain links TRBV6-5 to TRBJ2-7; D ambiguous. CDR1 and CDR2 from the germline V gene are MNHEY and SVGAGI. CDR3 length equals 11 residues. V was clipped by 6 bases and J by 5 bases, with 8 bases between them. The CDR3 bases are TGTGCCAGCAGGACTTTCGACGAGCAGTACTTC. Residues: CASRTFDEQYF.

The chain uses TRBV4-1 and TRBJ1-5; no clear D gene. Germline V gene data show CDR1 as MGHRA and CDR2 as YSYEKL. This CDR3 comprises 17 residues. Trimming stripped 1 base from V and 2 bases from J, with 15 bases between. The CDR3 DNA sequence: TGCGCCAGCAGCCAAGTCGCCGGAATGGCGGGCAATCAGCCCCAGCATTTT. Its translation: CASSQVAGMAGNQPQHF.

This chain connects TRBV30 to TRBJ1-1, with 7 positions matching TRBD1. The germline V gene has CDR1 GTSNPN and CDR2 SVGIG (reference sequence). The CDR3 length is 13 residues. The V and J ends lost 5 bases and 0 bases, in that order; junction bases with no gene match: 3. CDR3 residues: CAWDRALNTEAFF. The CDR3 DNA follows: TGTGCCTGGGACAGGGCCCTGAACACTGAAGCTTTCTTT.

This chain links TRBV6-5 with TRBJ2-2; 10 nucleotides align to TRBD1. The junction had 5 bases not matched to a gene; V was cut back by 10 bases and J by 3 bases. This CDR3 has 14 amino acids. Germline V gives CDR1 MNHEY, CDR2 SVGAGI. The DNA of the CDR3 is TGTGCCATCTCGGGACAGGGGTACACCGGGGAGCTGTTTTTT. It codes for CAISGQGYTGELFF.

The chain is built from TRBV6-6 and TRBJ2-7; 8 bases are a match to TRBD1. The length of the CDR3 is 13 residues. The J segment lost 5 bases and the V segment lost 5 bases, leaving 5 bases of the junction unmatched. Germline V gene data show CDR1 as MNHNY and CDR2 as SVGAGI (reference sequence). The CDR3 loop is CASSLRGQDEQYF. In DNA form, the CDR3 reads TGTGCCAGCAGTCTCAGGGGACAGGACGAGCAGTACTTC.

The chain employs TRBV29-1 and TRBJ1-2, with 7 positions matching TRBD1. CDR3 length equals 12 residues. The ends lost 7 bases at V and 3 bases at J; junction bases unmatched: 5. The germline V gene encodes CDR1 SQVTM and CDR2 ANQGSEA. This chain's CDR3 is CSADRDDYGYTF. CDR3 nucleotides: TGCAGCGCTGACAGGGATGACTATGGCTACACCTTC.

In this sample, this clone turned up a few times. The CDR3 region is CASSATTLSYEQYF. CDR3 DNA: TGTGCCAGCAGTGCGACAACCCTCTCCTACGAGCAGTACTTC. This sequence joins TRBV2 and TRBJ2-7; D not certain. This CDR3 region has 14 residues. From germline, CDR1 is SNHLY and CDR2 FYNNEI. V dropped 4 bases and J dropped 0 bases, with 10 bases sitting between them.

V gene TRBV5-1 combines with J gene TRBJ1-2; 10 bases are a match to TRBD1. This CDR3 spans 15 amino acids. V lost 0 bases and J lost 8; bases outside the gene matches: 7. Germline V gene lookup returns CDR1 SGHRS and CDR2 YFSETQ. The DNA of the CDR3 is TGCGCCAGCAGCTTGGACAGACAGGGGGCGAGGGGCTACACCTTC. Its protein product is CASSLDRQGARGYTF.

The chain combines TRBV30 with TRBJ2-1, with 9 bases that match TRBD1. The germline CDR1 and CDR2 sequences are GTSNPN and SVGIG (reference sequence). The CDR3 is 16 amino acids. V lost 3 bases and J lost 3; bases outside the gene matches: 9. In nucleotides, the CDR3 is TGTGCCTGGAGCCATACAGGGGGCCTTGGCTACAATGAGCAGTTCTTC. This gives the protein CAWSHTGGLGYNEQFF.

The CDR3 is CASSQDSLVAGDQDYEQYF. CDR3 nucleotides: TGCGCCAGCAGCCAAGACTCTCTGGTAGCGGGGGACCAAGACTACGAGCAGTACTTC. V and J are TRBV4-1 and TRBJ2-7; TRBD2 matches 9 bases. Looked up from germline, CDR1 is MGHRA and CDR2 is YSYEKL. The CDR3 runs 19 residues. V was pared by 0 bases and J by 3 bases, with 15 bases of the junction left unmatched.

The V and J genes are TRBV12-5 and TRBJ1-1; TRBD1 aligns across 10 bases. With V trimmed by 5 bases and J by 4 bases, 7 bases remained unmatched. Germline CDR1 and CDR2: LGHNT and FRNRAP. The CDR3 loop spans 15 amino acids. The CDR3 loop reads CASGIRQGARTEAFF. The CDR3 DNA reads TGTGCTAGTGGTATTAGACAGGGGGCGCGCACTGAAGCTTTCTTT.